The 20 T cell receptor beta chains reported below all come from one sample, sequenced in a study of blood T cell repertoires in COVID-19 (dated by TCRdb to the early 2020s). Libraries were prepared through the immunoSEQ multiplex PCR assay. The source is immuneACCESS, and TCRdb retained only in-frame sequences with V and J called. Part of the clones is not carried over; for the studies checked, unresolved V genes explain less than half of this, and the remainder is unexplained. Counted in this sample were around 190,000 clones; 70% to 90% of them appeared once. The top ten constitute roughly 4.5% of the sample. Sequenced material: peripheral blood. These receptors originate from an elderly woman with acute or convalescent COVID-19.

This clone was counted a single time. The rearrangement joins TRBV3-1 (or the pseudogene TRBV3-2) to TRBJ2-5; 7 nucleotides align to TRBD1. The germline V gene has CDR1 LGHDT and CDR2 YNNKEL (reference sequence). CDR3 length: 14 amino acids. J lost 5 bases, V lost 4 bases, and 7 bases had no gene match. The DNA for the CDR3 is TGTGCCAGCAGCCCTCAGACAGGGACGGAGACCCAGTACTTC. It encodes CASSPQTGTETQYF.

This clone was counted ten times or more. This chain uses TRBV11-2 with TRBJ1-1, with D unresolved. This CDR3 has 13 amino acids. V was shortened by 10 bases and J by 2 bases, with 14 bases between the two germline ends. Germline values: CDR1 SGHAT, CDR2 FQNNGV. The CDR3 protein is CATKRQLNTEAFF. DNA for the CDR3: TGTGCCACCAAACGACAACTCAACACTGAAGCTTTCTTT. The full variable domain, rest sourced from reference TRBV11-2 and TRBJ1-1, is EAGVAQSPRYKIIEKRQSVAFWCNPISGHATLYWYQQILGQGPKLLIQFQNNGVVDDSQLPKDRFSAERLKGVDSTLKIQPAKLEDSAVYLCATKRQLNTEAFFGQGTRLTVV.

This chain joins TRBV10-3 and TRBJ2-3; 10 nucleotides agree with TRBD2. V lost 6 bases and J lost 3; bases outside the gene matches: 6. Looked up from germline, CDR1 is ENHRY and CDR2 is SYGVKD. The CDR3 covers 15 residues. The CDR3 loop is CAISLRLAGTDTQYF. CDR3 DNA sequence: TGTGCCATCAGCCTACGACTAGCGGGTACAGATACGCAGTATTTT.

This chain connects TRBV18 to TRBJ1-3, with D maybe TRBD1 (5 bases). Germline-derived CDR1 and CDR2 are KGHSH and LQKENI. This CDR3 comprises 16 residues. Trimming shortened V by 1 base and J by 2 bases, and 12 bases separated the two germline ends. The CDR3 region is CASSPRAGYAGNTIYF. The CDR3 bases are TGTGCCAGCTCACCACGGGCAGGGTATGCTGGAAACACCATATATTTT.

The chain recombines TRBV14 with TRBJ1-4; no clear D gene. Looked up from germline, CDR1 is SGHDN and CDR2 is FVKESK. The CDR3 length is 14 residues. V was trimmed by 3 bases and J by 4 bases, leaving 9 bases between them. This CDR3 is CASSHPVGNEKLFF. The DNA of the CDR3 is TGTGCCAGCAGCCACCCGGTCGGTAATGAAAAACTGTTTTTT.

The J gene is TRBJ2-1, the V gene TRBV19; D not certain. V lost 6 bases to trimming and J lost 0 bases, with 12 bases between them. The CDR3 runs 15 residues. CDR1 and CDR2 from the germline V gene are LNHDA and SQIVND (reference sequence). The CDR3: CASSPSPVSYNEQFF. The CDR3 bases are TGTGCCAGTAGCCCCTCCCCCGTCTCCTACAATGAGCAGTTCTTC.

The chain couples TRBV6-6 to TRBJ2-3; D not certain. Per germline, CDR1 MNHNY and CDR2 SVGAGI (reference sequence). With 0 bases removed from V and 6 bases from J, the gap between germline ends came to 4 bases. The CDR3 sequence is 12 residues long. The CDR3 region has the DNA TGTGCCAGCAGTTACTCGAGGGATACGCAGTATTTT. Encoded protein: CASSYSRDTQYF.

The chain couples TRBV28 to TRBJ2-2, with a tentative D call TRBD1 (5 bases). Germline values: CDR1 MDHEN, CDR2 SYDVKM. The length of the CDR3 is 15 residues. V lost 6 bases to trimming and J lost 6 bases, with 17 bases between them. DNA for the CDR3: TGTGCCAGCAGGGTCAGGGTAAGGGTCGCCGGGGAGCTGTTTTTT. It yields the protein CASRVRVRVAGELFF.

This clone was seen only a few times. The rearrangement links TRBV3-1 (or the pseudogene TRBV3-2) to TRBJ2-5; the match to TRBD2 covers 10 bases. V was pared by 4 bases and J by 2 bases, with 7 bases of the junction left unmatched. The CDR3 runs 16 residues. Germline CDR1 LGHDT, CDR2 YNNKEL (reference sequence). The CDR3 here is CASSRTGTSDQETQYF. In DNA form, the CDR3 reads TGTGCCAGCAGCCGAACCGGGACTAGCGATCAAGAGACCCAGTACTTC.

The rearrangement uses TRBV7-9 and TRBJ2-2, with a weak D call TRBD1 (6 bases). The CDR3 covers 15 residues. Between the trimmed V and J ends, which lost 2 bases and 5 bases, there was a span of 12 bases. Germline V gives CDR1 SEHNR, CDR2 FQNEAQ (reference sequence). CDR3 protein: CASSLIGGRTGELFF. CDR3 sequence (DNA): TGTGCCAGCAGCTTAATTGGGGGCCGGACCGGGGAGCTGTTTTTT.

The CDR3 protein is CASSYSWTGATYEQYF. Written as DNA, the CDR3 is TGTGCCAGCAGTTACTCGTGGACAGGCGCTACCTACGAGCAGTACTTC. The chain joins TRBV6-5 to TRBJ2-7; TRBD1 matches at 7 bases. V was pared by 0 bases and J by 2 bases, with 7 bases of the junction left unmatched. Per the germline V gene, CDR1 is MNHEY and CDR2 is SVGAGI. The CDR3 totals 16 residues.

The rearrangement links TRBV5-6 to TRBJ1-1, with D perhaps TRBD1 (6 bases). The CDR3 totals 18 residues. Germline-derived CDR1 and CDR2 are SGHDT and YYEEEE. V was clipped by 4 bases and J by 0 bases, with 22 bases between them. CDR3 amino acids: CASSRYLTGSTMNTEAFF. As DNA, the CDR3 is TGTGCCAGCAGCAGATACCTAACAGGGTCTACCATGAACACTGAAGCTTTCTTT.

The V call is TRBV19, the J call TRBJ2-1; 7 bases line up with TRBD2. The CDR3 runs to 13 residues. In germline, CDR1 is LNHDA, CDR2 SQIVND (reference sequence). The junction had 2 bases not matched to a gene; V was cut back by 6 bases and J by 3 bases. The CDR3 reads CASSGRNYNEQFF. As DNA, the CDR3 is TGTGCCAGTAGCGGGAGGAACTACAATGAGCAGTTCTTC.

This chain joins TRBV4-3 and TRBJ2-1, with 7 bases aligning to TRBD1. Looked up from germline, CDR1 is LGHNA and CDR2 is YSLEER. This CDR3 spans 16 amino acids. J lost 2 bases, V lost 0 bases, and 4 bases had no gene match. In DNA form, the CDR3 reads TGCGCCAGCAGCCAAGATAGGGGGCCGCCCTACAATGAGCAGTTCTTC. Translated, it gives CASSQDRGPPYNEQFF.

This clone was seen repeatedly, ten times or more. The J gene is TRBJ1-1, the V gene TRBV18, with D unclear. CDR1 is KGHSH and CDR2 is LQKENI in the germline V gene. The V end lost 3 bases, the J end lost 1 base, and 6 bases lay between the germline ends. CDR3 length: 13 residues. In DNA, the CDR3 is TGTGCCAGCTCACCGGTAGAGAACACTGAAGCTTTCTTT. Protein sequence: CASSPVENTEAFF. Using reference TRBV18 and TRBJ1-1 for the parts outside the CDR3, the full variable domain is NAGVMQNPRHLVRRRGQEARLRCSPMKGHSHVYWYRQLPEEGLKFMVYLQKENIIDESGMPKERFSAEFPKEGPSILRIQQVVRGDSAAYFCASSPVENTEAFFGQGTRLTVV.

This chain uses TRBV7-3 with TRBJ2-1; D is perhaps TRBD1 (5 bases). The germline V gene encodes CDR1 SGHTA and CDR2 FQGTGA. This CDR3 has 13 residues. V was clipped by 4 bases and J by 10 bases, with 14 bases between them. CDR3 coding DNA: TGTGCCAGCAGCTACTCAGGGAAGGGGGAGCAGTTCTTC. Protein sequence: CASSYSGKGEQFF.

This clone was counted once. The J gene is TRBJ2-7, the V gene TRBV11-2, with D possibly being TRBD1 (6 bases). The germline V gene encodes CDR1 SGHAT and CDR2 FQNNGV. The CDR3 has 15 residues. V gave up 3 bases and J gave up 3 bases, with 15 bases separating them. CDR3 region: CASSLQGRIFYEQYF. The DNA of the CDR3 is TGTGCCAGCAGCTTGCAGGGGCGAATTTTCTACGAGCAGTACTTC.

The chain combines TRBV5-7 with TRBJ2-2; a possible D gene is TRBD1 (6 bases). TRBV5-7 is annotated as an ORF whose role is uncertain. The ends were cut back, 3 bases at V and 1 base at J, with 16 bases in the middle. The CDR3 is made up of 17 amino acids. CDR3 sequence (DNA): TGTGCCAGCAGCTCGCCCCCGAGGGGACAGAACACCGGGGAGCTGTTTTTT. Amino acids: CASSSPPRGQNTGELFF.

This chain links TRBV19 with TRBJ2-7; 7 nucleotides align to TRBD1. Germline lookup yields CDR1 LNHDA and CDR2 SQIVND (reference sequence). Losses at the gene ends were 0 bases for V and 2 bases for J; bases not matched to a gene: 1. CDR3 size: 14 residues. The CDR3 protein is CASSIDRGPYEQYF. CDR3 DNA sequence: TGTGCCAGTAGTATAGATAGGGGGCCCTACGAGCAGTACTTC.

V usage is TRBV24-1 and J usage is TRBJ2-4; 7 bases line up with TRBD2. Germline-derived CDR1 and CDR2 are KGHDR and SFDVKD. The CDR3 has 13 amino acids. V trimming: 9 bases; J trimming: 7 bases; junction bases outside the gene matches: 8. CDR3 nucleotides: TGTGCCACCGCTAGCGGCAGCGGGAACATTCAGTACTTC. Amino acids: CATASGSGNIQYF.